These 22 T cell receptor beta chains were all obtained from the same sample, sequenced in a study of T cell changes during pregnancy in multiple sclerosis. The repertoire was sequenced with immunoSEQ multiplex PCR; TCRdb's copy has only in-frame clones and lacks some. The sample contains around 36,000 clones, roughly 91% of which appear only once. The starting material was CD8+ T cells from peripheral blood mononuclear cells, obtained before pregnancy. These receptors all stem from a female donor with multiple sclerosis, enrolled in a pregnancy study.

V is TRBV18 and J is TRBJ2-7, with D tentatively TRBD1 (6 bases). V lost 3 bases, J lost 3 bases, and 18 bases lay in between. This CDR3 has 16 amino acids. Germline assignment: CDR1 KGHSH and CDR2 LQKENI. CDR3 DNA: TGTGCCAGCTCACCGACTGAGGGGGAGTCCCTCTACGAGCAGTACTTC. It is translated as CASSPTEGESLYEQYF.

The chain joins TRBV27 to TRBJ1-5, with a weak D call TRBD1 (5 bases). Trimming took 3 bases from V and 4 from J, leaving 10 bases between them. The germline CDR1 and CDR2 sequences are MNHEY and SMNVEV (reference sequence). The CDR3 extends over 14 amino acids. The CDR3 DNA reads TGTGCCAGCAGTTTTGACGGGGGGAATCAGCCCCAGCATTTT. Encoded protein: CASSFDGGNQPQHF.

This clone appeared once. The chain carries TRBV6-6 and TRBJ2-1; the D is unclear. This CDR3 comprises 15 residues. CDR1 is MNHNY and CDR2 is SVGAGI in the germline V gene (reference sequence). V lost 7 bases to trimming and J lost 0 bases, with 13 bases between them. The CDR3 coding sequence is TGTGCCAGCAAGTCGAGTATCGGCTCCTACAATGAGCAGTTCTTC. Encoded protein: CASKSSIGSYNEQFF.

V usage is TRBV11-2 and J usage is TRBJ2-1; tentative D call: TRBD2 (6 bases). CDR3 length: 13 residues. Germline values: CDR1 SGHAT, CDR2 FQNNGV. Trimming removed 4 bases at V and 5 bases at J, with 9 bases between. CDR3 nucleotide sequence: TGTGCCAGCAGCTCCGGAGGGGACAATGAGCAGTTCTTC. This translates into CASSSGGDNEQFF.

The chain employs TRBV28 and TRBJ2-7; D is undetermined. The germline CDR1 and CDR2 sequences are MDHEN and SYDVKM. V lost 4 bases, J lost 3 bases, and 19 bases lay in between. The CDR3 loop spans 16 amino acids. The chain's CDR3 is CASSSYAVSVYYEQYF. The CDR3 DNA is TGTGCCAGCAGTTCCTACGCGGTGTCGGTGTACTACGAGCAGTACTTC.

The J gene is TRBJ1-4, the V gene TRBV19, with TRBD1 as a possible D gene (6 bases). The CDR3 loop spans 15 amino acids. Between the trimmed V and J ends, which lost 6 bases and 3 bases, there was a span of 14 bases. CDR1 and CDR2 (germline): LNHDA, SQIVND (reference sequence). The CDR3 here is CASRQGMTANEKLFF. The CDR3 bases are TGTGCCAGTAGACAGGGTATGACAGCTAATGAAAAACTGTTTTTT.

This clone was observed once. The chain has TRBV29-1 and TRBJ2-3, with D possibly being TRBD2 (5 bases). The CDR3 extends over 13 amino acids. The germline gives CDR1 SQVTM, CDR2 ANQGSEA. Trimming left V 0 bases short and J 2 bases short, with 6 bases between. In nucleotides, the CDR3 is TGCAGCGTTGAAGATAGCGACACAGATACGCAGTATTTT. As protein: CSVEDSDTDTQYF.

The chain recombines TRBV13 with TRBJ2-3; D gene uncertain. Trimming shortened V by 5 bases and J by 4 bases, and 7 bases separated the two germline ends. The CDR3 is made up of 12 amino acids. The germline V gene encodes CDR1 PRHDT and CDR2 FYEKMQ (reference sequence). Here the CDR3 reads CASSHTPDTQYF. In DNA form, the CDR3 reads TGTGCCAGCAGCCACACCCCAGATACGCAGTATTTT.

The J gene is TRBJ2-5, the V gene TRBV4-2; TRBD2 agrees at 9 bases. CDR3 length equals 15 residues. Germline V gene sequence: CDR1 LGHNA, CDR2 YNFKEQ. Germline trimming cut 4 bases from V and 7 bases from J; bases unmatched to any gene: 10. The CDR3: CASSPVLGTSTTQYF. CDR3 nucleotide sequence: TGTGCCAGCAGCCCAGTCCTAGGGACTAGCACGACCCAGTACTTC.

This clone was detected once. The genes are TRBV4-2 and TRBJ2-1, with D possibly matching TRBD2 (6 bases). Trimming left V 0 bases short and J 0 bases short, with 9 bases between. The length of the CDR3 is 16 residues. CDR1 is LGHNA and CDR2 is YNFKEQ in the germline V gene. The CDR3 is CASSQDATSSYNEQFF. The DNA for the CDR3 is TGTGCCAGCAGCCAAGATGCGACTAGCTCCTACAATGAGCAGTTCTTC.

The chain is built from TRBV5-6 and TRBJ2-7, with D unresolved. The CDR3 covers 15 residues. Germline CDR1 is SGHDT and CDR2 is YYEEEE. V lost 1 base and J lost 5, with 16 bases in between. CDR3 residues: CASSLQANLLHEQYF. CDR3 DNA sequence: TGTGCCAGCAGCTTGCAGGCCAATCTCCTCCACGAGCAGTACTTC.

Here the CDR3 reads CASSLGLLTGRGWDEQFF. CDR3 DNA sequence: TGTGCCAGCAGCCTCGGGCTACTTACAGGGAGGGGGTGGGATGAGCAGTTCTTC. The gene calls are TRBV11-2 and TRBJ2-1; possible D gene TRBD2, 7 bases. The CDR3 contains 18 residues. V was cut by 5 bases and J by 8 bases, with 28 bases left in between. Germline V CDR1 and CDR2: SGHAT, FQNNGV.

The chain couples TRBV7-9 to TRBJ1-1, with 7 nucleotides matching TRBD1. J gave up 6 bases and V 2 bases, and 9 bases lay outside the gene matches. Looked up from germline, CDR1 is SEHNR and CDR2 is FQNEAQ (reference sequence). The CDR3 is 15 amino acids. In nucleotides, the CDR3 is TGTGCCAGCAGCTTAACAGGGGTTTCTGTCCCTGAAGCTTTCTTT. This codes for CASSLTGVSVPEAFF.

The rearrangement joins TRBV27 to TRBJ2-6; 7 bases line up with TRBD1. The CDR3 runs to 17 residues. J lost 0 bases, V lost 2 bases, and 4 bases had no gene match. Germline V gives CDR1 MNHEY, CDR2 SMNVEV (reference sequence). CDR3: CASSLRGPSSGANVLTF. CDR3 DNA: TGTGCCAGCAGTTTAAGGGGGCCGAGCTCTGGGGCCAACGTCCTGACTTTC. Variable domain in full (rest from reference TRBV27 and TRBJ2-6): EAQVTQNPRYLITVTGKKLTVTCSQNMNHEYMSWYRQDPGLGLRQIYYSMNVEVTDKGDVPEGYKVSRKEKRNFPLILESPSPNQTSLYFCASSLRGPSSGANVLTFGAGSRLTVL.

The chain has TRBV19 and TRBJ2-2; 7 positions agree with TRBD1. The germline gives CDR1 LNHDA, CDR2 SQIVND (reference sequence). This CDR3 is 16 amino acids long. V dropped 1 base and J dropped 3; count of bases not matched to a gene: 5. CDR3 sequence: CASSIAGQKDTGELFF. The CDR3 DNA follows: TGTGCCAGTAGTATAGCGGGACAGAAGGACACCGGGGAGCTGTTTTTT.

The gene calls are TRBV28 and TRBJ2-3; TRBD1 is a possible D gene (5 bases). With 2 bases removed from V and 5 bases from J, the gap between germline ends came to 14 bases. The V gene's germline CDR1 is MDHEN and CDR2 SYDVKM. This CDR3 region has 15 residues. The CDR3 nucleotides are TGTGCCAGCAGTTTACATCCCCAAGGGGTAGATACGCAGTATTTT. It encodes CASSLHPQGVDTQYF.

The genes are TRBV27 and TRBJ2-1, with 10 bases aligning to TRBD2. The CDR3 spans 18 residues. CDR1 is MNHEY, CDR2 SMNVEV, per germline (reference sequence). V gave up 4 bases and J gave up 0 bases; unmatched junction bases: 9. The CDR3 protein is CASSSGLAEGGSYNEQFF. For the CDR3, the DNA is TGTGCCAGCAGTTCCGGACTAGCGGAGGGGGGCTCCTACAATGAGCAGTTCTTC.

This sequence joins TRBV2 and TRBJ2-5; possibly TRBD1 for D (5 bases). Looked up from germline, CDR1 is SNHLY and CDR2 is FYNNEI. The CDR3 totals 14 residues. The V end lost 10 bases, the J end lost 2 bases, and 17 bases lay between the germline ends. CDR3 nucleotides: TGTGCCACCCTTCTCGACAGCACTCAAGAGACCCAGTACTTC. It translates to CATLLDSTQETQYF.

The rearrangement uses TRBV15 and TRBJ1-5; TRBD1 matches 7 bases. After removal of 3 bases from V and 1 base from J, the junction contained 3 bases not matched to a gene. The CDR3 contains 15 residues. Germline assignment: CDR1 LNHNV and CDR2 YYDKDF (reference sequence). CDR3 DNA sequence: TGTGCCACCAGCAGGGACAGGCCCAGCAATCAGCCCCAGCATTTT. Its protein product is CATSRDRPSNQPQHF.

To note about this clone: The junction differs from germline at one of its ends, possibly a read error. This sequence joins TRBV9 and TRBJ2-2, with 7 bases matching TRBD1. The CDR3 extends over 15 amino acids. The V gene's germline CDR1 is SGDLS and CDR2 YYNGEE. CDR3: CATPGQYLNTRELFF. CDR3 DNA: TGTGCCACCCCGGGACAGTACCTTAACACCAGGGAGCTGTTTTTT. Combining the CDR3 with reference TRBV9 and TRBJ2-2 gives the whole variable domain DSGVTQTPKHLITATGQRVTLRCSPRSGDLSVYWYQQSLDQGLQFLIQYYNGEERAKGNILERFSAQQFPDLHSELNLSSLELGDSALYFCATPGQYLNTRELFFGEGSRLTVL.

The CDR3 reads CASSNYRDRMVLSGQPQHF. CDR3 DNA sequence: TGTGCCAGCAGCAACTACAGGGATAGAATGGTTTTAAGCGGTCAGCCCCAGCATTTT. V and J are TRBV21-1 and TRBJ1-5; the DNA was not used to check the table's D call, TRBD1. TRBV21-1 is a pseudogene. This CDR3 comprises 19 residues.

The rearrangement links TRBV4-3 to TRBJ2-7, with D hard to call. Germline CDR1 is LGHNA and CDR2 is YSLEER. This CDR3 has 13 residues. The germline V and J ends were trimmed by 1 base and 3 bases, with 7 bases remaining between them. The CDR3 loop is CASSQALGYEQYF. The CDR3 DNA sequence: TGCGCCAGCAGCCAAGCCCTAGGCTACGAGCAGTACTTC.